The TCR beta chain under discussion was sequenced for a study of T cell responses to AZD1222 COVID-19 vaccine. The method was immunoSEQ multiplex PCR; TCRdb's version includes in-frame clones alone and lacks a portion of them. The sample carries approximately 70,000 clones, 80% to 90% recorded once. This receptor was taken from an adult in good health. The sequenced sample was peripheral blood, obtained on day 0 of AZD1222 vaccination.

DNA of the CDR3: TGTGCCAGCAGTGATAGTGGTGACTATGGCTACACCTTC. Translating it yields CASSDSGDYGYTF. This chain links TRBV6-2 or TRBV6-3 with TRBJ1-2; D is undetermined. CDR1 and CDR2 from the germline V gene are MNHEY and SVGEGT. Between the trimmed V and J ends, which lost 5 bases and 3 bases, there was a span of 10 bases. The CDR3 has 13 amino acids.